The 28 T cell receptor beta chains below all came from one sample that was sequenced in a study of identifying expanded T cells in peripheral blood. Produced via immunoSEQ multiplex PCR; TCRdb's table is partial and in-frame only. The table lists 80,000 to 90,000 clones, approximately 90% of them singletons. Sequencing was performed on blood. The receptors stem from a person aged 18 to 75 in good health.

This chain uses TRBV18 with TRBJ2-6; D is ambiguous. Germline V lookup: CDR1 KGHSH, CDR2 LQKENI. This CDR3 has 15 residues. V lost 7 bases and J lost 0, with 10 bases in between. CDR3 amino acids: CASLRASSGANVLTF. CDR3 coding DNA: TGTGCCAGCTTGAGAGCGAGCTCTGGGGCCAACGTCCTGACTTTC.

V and J are TRBV2 and TRBJ2-7; possible D gene TRBD2, 5 bases. Germline CDR1 and CDR2: SNHLY and FYNNEI. Trimming pared 6 bases from V and 2 bases from J, leaving 11 bases between. This CDR3 is 13 amino acids long. The CDR3 protein is CASSRERAYEQYF. The CDR3 nucleotides are TGTGCCAGCAGCCGGGAACGGGCCTACGAGCAGTACTTC.

The gene calls are TRBV7-2 and TRBJ2-1, with 8 bases fitting TRBD1. CDR1 is SGHTA, CDR2 FQGNSA, per germline. This CDR3 has 13 amino acids. With 0 bases clipped from V and 10 bases from J, the junction kept 2 bases outside the gene matches. In nucleotides, the CDR3 is TGTGCCAGCAGCTTAGCTCGGGACAGGGAGCAGTTCTTC. It yields the protein CASSLARDREQFF.

This clone occurred once. This chain connects TRBV6-5 to TRBJ2-7; the match to TRBD1 covers 9 bases. The V segment lost 0 bases and the J segment 3 bases; nucleotides outside the gene matches: 3. This CDR3 contains 15 residues. In germline, CDR1 is MNHEY, CDR2 SVGAGI. The CDR3 sequence: CASSYSTGGFYEQYF. The DNA of the CDR3 is TGTGCCAGCAGTTACTCGACAGGGGGGTTCTACGAGCAGTACTTC.

The chain joins TRBV30 to TRBJ1-3, with a tentative D call TRBD1 (5 bases). This CDR3 has 13 amino acids. V was shortened by 1 base and J by 8 bases, with 12 bases between the two germline ends. Germline values: CDR1 GTSNPN, CDR2 SVGIG (reference sequence). CDR3 sequence reads: CAWSGNRRDTIYF. The CDR3 bases are TGTGCCTGGAGTGGCAACAGGAGGGACACCATATATTTT.

A single count supports this clone. V and J are TRBV15 and TRBJ2-1; D tentatively reads TRBD1 or TRBD2 (5 bases each). The germline gives CDR1 LNHNV, CDR2 YYDKDF (reference sequence). V was cut by 3 bases and J by 6 bases, with 12 bases left in between. The CDR3 runs to 14 residues. The CDR3 DNA reads as TGTGCCACCAGCAGCTCCTGGGGGATCAATGAGCAGTTCTTC. Its protein product is CATSSSWGINEQFF.

The chain uses TRBV15 and TRBJ2-7; D assignment may be TRBD1 or TRBD2 (5 bases each). This CDR3 is built from 17 residues. Germline lookup yields CDR1 LNHNV and CDR2 YYDKDF (reference sequence). V was shortened by 1 base and J by 4 bases, with 20 bases between the two germline ends. This CDR3 reads CATSRAPESKGPYEQYF. Here the CDR3 DNA reads TGTGCCACCAGCAGAGCCCCGGAGTCTAAGGGACCTTACGAGCAGTACTTC.

This clone was counted a single time. This chain joins TRBV5-6 and TRBJ2-3; D call uncertain. Per the germline V gene, CDR1 is SGHDT and CDR2 is YYEEEE. Trimming removed 0 bases from V and 4 bases from J, with 12 bases in between. This CDR3 spans 15 amino acids. DNA of the CDR3: TGTGCCAGCAGCTTGGTCCAATCCTACGCAGATACGCAGTATTTT. It yields the protein CASSLVQSYADTQYF. Full variable domain (remainder filled in from reference TRBV5-6 and TRBJ2-3): DAGVTQSPTHLIKTRGQQVTLRCSPKSGHDTVSWYQQALGQGPQFIFQYYEEEERQRGNFPDRFSGHQFPNYSSELNVNALLLGDSALYLCASSLVQSYADTQYFGPGTRLTVL.

The J gene is TRBJ2-7, the V gene TRBV9; TRBD1 agrees at 8 bases. The CDR3 has 14 residues. The V and J ends lost 0 bases and 6 bases, in that order; junction bases with no gene match: 5. CDR1 and CDR2 (germline): SGDLS, YYNGEE. The CDR3 region has the DNA TGTGCCAGCAGCGTAGGGACAGGGTCGGGCGAGCAGTACTTC. As protein: CASSVGTGSGEQYF.

The V call is TRBV28, the J call TRBJ1-1, with TRBD1 matching 7 bases. The CDR3 sequence is 13 residues long. Germline V gives CDR1 MDHEN, CDR2 SYDVKM. V was pared by 5 bases and J by 7 bases, with 7 bases of the junction left unmatched. The CDR3 DNA reads as TGTGCCAGCAGTCTTGGACAGGCGTTTGAAGCTTTCTTT. Translating gives CASSLGQAFEAFF.

Remarks on this clone: The junction differs from germline at one of its ends, possibly a read error. The chain links TRBV30 to TRBJ1-1; D is uncertain. This CDR3 is built from 8 residues. CDR1 and CDR2 (germline): GTSNPN, SVGIG (reference sequence). CDR3 coding DNA: TGCGGGTGCACTGAAGCTTTCTTT. Translating gives CGCTEAFF. Full variable domain (missing parts from reference TRBV30 and TRBJ1-1): SQTIHQWPATLVQPVGSPLSLECTVEGTSNPNLYWYRQAAGRGLQLLFYSVGIGQISSEVPQNLSASRPQDRQFILSSKKLLLSDSGFYLCGCTEAFFGQGTRLTVV.

V and J are TRBV28 and TRBJ2-5; D not resolved. V lost 6 bases, J lost 5 bases, and 10 bases lay in between. The CDR3 length is 12 residues. CDR1 MDHEN and CDR2 SYDVKM come from the germline V gene. The CDR3 DNA follows: TGTGCCAGCAGCCCCTTCGTGGAGACCCAGTACTTC. This gives the protein CASSPFVETQYF.

The chain has TRBV10-1 and TRBJ2-1; no clear D gene. This CDR3 is built from 13 residues. V was shortened by 2 bases and J by 4 bases, with 6 bases between the two germline ends. From germline, CDR1 is WNHNN and CDR2 SYGVQD (reference sequence). CDR3 coding DNA: TGCGCCAGCAGTGAGCTAACTTACAATGAGCAGTTCTTC. Its protein product is CASSELTYNEQFF.

The V and J genes are TRBV18 and TRBJ1-1; 9 nucleotides agree with TRBD1. The CDR3 spans 15 residues. With 2 bases clipped from V and 3 bases from J, the junction kept 4 bases outside the gene matches. Germline V gene lookup returns CDR1 KGHSH and CDR2 LQKENI. CDR3 residues: CASSPTGGADTEAFF. The CDR3 DNA follows: TGTGCCAGCTCACCAACAGGGGGCGCAGACACTGAAGCTTTCTTT.

CDR3 coding DNA: TGTGCCAGCAGCAAAGCTGTAAACTATGGCTACACCTTC. Its translation is CASSKAVNYGYTF. The V and J genes are TRBV21-1 and TRBJ1-2. TRBV21-1 is termed a pseudogene. The CDR3 is 13 residues long.

This clone occurred a few times. The chain joins TRBV6-1 to TRBJ1-2; D gene unclear. CDR1 MNHNS and CDR2 SASEGT come from the germline V gene. CDR3 length equals 15 residues. V was trimmed by 2 bases and J by 6 bases, leaving 16 bases between them. CDR3 sequence: CASSETGEGLDGYTF. The DNA of the CDR3 is TGTGCCAGCAGTGAAACCGGGGAAGGGTTAGATGGCTACACCTTC.

CDR3 region: CASSLGVADYEQYF. The CDR3 nucleotides are TGTGCCAGCAGCTTAGGAGTAGCGGATTACGAGCAGTACTTC. The rearrangement links TRBV7-2 to TRBJ2-7, with D possibly matching TRBD2 (6 bases). The CDR3 is made up of 14 amino acids. Trimming shortened V by 1 base and J by 4 bases, and 11 bases separated the two germline ends. Germline lookup yields CDR1 SGHTA and CDR2 FQGNSA.

This sequence joins TRBV6-6 and TRBJ1-1; 8 positions agree with TRBD1. The ends lost 6 bases at V and 6 bases at J; junction bases unmatched: 6. This CDR3 is built from 13 residues. Germline V gives CDR1 MNHNY, CDR2 SVGAGI (reference sequence). The CDR3, as DNA: TGTGCCAGCAGCCCCGACAGGGGCGCTGAAGCTTTCTTT. Translation gives CASSPDRGAEAFF.

CDR3 in DNA: TGTGCCAGCAGCTTAGCGGGAGCGGGAGGGAGGGGGGCATACAATGAGCAGTTCTTC. Translation gives CASSLAGAGGRGAYNEQFF. This sequence joins TRBV7-8 and TRBJ2-1; TRBD2 agrees at 10 bases. CDR1 and CDR2 (germline): SGHVS, FQNEAQ. The CDR3 extends over 19 amino acids. After removal of 0 bases from V and 4 bases from J, the junction contained 12 bases not matched to a gene.

This sequence joins TRBV7-2 and TRBJ2-1, with a tentative D call TRBD2 (5 bases). Trimming removed 5 bases at V and 10 bases at J, with 12 bases between. Per the germline V gene, CDR1 is SGHTA and CDR2 is FQGNSA. The CDR3 is 12 residues long. CDR3 sequence (DNA): TGTGCCAGCAGCCCGCGGGCCCTCGAGCAGTTCTTC. Its protein is CASSPRALEQFF.

J is TRBJ2-7 and V is TRBV27; D is perhaps TRBD1 (6 bases). The germline V and J ends were trimmed by 3 bases and 3 bases, with 15 bases remaining between them. The CDR3 is 15 amino acids. Germline lookup yields CDR1 MNHEY and CDR2 SMNVEV (reference sequence). CDR3 region: CASSLAAGDRYEQYF. The CDR3 DNA follows: TGTGCCAGCAGTTTGGCCGCAGGGGACCGCTACGAGCAGTACTTC.

The chain recombines TRBV27 with TRBJ1-2, with D perhaps TRBD1 (5 bases). The CDR3 sequence is 12 residues long. The ends were cut back, 6 bases at V and 5 bases at J, with 10 bases in the middle. Germline-derived CDR1 and CDR2 are MNHEY and SMNVEV (reference sequence). This chain's CDR3 is CASRQGRYGYTF. The CDR3 nucleotides read TGTGCCAGCAGGCAGGGACGGTATGGCTACACCTTC.

Regarding this clone: The same CDR3 can be traced to other DNA sequences in this sample. The chain joins TRBV20-1 to TRBJ2-5, with no clear D. From germline, CDR1 is DFQATT and CDR2 SNEGSKA (reference sequence). V shed 3 bases and J shed 5 bases, with 7 bases lying between them. This CDR3 has 11 amino acids. CDR3 DNA: TGCAGTGCTAGGCCCGGGGAGACCCAGTACTTC. Its translation: CSARPGETQYF.

This clone was observed once. The chain couples TRBV6-5 to TRBJ2-5, with a possible D match to TRBD1 (5 bases). Trimming shortened V by 3 bases and J by 1 base, and 9 bases separated the two germline ends. CDR1 is MNHEY and CDR2 is SVGAGI in the germline V gene. CDR3 length: 14 amino acids. CDR3: CASSYGAAQETQYF. CDR3 nucleotide sequence: TGTGCCAGCAGTTATGGGGCAGCCCAAGAGACCCAGTACTTC.

The CDR3 bases are TGTGCCAGCAGTTTGACACGTAACTACGAGCAGTACTTC. Its protein product is CASSLTRNYEQYF. V and J are TRBV6-1 and TRBJ2-7, with no clear D. Trimming pared 5 bases from V and 3 bases from J, leaving 11 bases between. The CDR3 runs 13 residues. Germline V lookup: CDR1 MNHNS, CDR2 SASEGT.

The chain recombines TRBV27 with TRBJ2-5; a possible D gene is TRBD2 (7 bases). Germline-derived CDR1 and CDR2 are MNHEY and SMNVEV (reference sequence). The CDR3 runs 15 residues. Trimming removed 1 base from V and 2 bases from J, with 11 bases in between. The CDR3 sequence: CASSLWGGAQETQYF. The CDR3 nucleotides read TGTGCCAGCAGTTTATGGGGGGGGGCACAAGAGACCCAGTACTTC.

The V gene is TRBV20-1, the J gene TRBJ2-7; weak D call: TRBD2 (5 bases). This CDR3 comprises 11 residues. Trimming removed 5 bases at V and 2 bases at J, with 7 bases between. Germline V CDR1 and CDR2: DFQATT, SNEGSKA (reference sequence). The CDR3 coding sequence is TGCAGTGCTCGGGGTCCCTACGAGCAGTACTTC. This translates into CSARGPYEQYF.

The rearrangement uses TRBV28 and TRBJ2-5; 11 bases match TRBD2. Unmatched junction bases numbered 5, after V lost 5 bases and J lost 3 bases. CDR1 and CDR2 from the germline V gene are MDHEN and SYDVKM. The CDR3 consists of 15 residues. CDR3 loop: CASSLQTSGKETQYF. CDR3 in DNA: TGTGCCAGCAGTCTACAGACTAGCGGGAAAGAGACCCAGTACTTC. The full variable domain, with the rest looked up from reference TRBV28 and TRBJ2-5, is DVKVTQSSRYLVKRTGEKVFLECVQDMDHENMFWYRQDPGLGLRLIYFSYDVKMKEKGDIPEGYSVSREKKERFSLILESASTNQTSMYLCASSLQTSGKETQYFGPGTRLLVL.